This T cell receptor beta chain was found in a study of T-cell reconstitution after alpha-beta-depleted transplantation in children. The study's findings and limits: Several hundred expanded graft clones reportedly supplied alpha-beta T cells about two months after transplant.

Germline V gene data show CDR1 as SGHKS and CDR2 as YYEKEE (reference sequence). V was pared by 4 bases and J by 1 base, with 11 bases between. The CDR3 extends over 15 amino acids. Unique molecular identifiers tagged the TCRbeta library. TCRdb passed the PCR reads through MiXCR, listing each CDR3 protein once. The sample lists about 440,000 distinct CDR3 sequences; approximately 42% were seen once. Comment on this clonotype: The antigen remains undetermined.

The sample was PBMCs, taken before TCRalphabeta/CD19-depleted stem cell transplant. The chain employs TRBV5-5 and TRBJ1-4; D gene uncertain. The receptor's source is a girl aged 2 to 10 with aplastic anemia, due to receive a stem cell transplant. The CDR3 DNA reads TGTGCCAGCAGCCCTCACTGGGGAACTAATGAAAAACTGTTTTTT. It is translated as CASSPHWGTNEKLFF.